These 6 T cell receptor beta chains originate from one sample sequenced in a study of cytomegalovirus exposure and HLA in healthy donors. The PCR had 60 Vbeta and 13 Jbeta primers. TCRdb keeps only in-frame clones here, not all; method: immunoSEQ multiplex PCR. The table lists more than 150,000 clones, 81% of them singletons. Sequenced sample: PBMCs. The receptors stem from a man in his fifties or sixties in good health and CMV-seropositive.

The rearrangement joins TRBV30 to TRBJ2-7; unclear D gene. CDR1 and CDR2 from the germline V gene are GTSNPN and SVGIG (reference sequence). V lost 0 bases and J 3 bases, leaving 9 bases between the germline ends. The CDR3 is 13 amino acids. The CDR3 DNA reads TGTGCCTGGAGTGTGAGTCGGAGCTACGAGCAGTACTTC. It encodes CAWSVSRSYEQYF.

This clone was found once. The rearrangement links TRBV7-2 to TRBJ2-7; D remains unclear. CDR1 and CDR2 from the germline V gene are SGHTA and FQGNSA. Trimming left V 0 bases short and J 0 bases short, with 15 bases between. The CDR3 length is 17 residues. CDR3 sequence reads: CASSLAVSVKSSYEQYF. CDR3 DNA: TGTGCCAGCAGCTTAGCGGTGAGCGTTAAGAGCTCCTACGAGCAGTACTTC. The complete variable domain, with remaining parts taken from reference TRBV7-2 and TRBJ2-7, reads GAGVSQSPSNKVTEKGKDVELRCDPISGHTALYWYRQSLGQGLEFLIYFQGNSAPDKSGLPSDRFSAERTGGSVSTLTIQRTQQEDSAVYLCASSLAVSVKSSYEQYFGPGTRLTVT.

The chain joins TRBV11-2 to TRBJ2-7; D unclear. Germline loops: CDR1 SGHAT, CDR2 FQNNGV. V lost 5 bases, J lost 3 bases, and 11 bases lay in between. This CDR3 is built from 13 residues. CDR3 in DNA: TGTGCCAGCAGCCCCGACACTTACTACGAGCAGTACTTC. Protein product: CASSPDTYYEQYF.

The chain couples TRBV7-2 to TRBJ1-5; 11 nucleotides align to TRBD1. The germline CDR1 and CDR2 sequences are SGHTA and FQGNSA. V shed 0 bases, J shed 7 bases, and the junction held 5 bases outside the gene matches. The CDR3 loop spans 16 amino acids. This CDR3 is CASSLASGTGGQPQHF. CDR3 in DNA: TGTGCCAGCAGCTTAGCCTCTGGGACAGGGGGACAGCCCCAGCATTTT.

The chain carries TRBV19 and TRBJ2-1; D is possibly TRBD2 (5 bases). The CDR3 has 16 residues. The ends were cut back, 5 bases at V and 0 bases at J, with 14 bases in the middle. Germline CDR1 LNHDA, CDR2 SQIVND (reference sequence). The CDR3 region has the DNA TGTGCCAGTAGTTGGGAGCGGCCCAGCTCCTACAATGAGCAGTTCTTC. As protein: CASSWERPSSYNEQFF.

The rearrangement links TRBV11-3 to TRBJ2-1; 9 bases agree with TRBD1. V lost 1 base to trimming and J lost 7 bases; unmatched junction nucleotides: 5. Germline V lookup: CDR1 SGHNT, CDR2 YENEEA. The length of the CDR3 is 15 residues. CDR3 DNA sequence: TGTGCCAGCAGCTTAGGGGGACAGGGAAAGAATGAGCAGTTCTTC. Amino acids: CASSLGGQGKNEQFF.